These 15 T cell receptor beta chains were all obtained from the same sample, sequenced in a study of shared clonotypes between healthy human individuals. Sequencing was performed with immunoSEQ multiplex PCR; in TCRdb, only in-frame clones are kept and a portion is missing. The data contain more than 2,000,000 clones, 85% to 95% of them singletons. Sequencing was performed on naive CD4+ T cells from PBMCs. The subset here: CD45RA+ positively selected. The receptors were sampled from a young man in good health. Some clones in this sample may be carry-over from other donors' samples.

The chain links TRBV7-3 to TRBJ2-1, with TRBD2 identical over 9 bases. Germline trimming cut 2 bases from V and 3 bases from J; bases unmatched to any gene: 11. Germline CDR1 SGHTA, CDR2 FQGTGA. CDR3 length: 18 amino acids. The CDR3 region has the DNA TGTGCCAGCAGCTTATTATTCCGCGGCGGGAGGGGCTACAATGAGCAGTTCTTC. Amino acid sequence: CASSLLFRGGRGYNEQFF.

The chain uses TRBV5-1 and TRBJ2-5; D possibly matches TRBD1 or TRBD2 (5 bases each). The assigned J gene may be wrong: the sequence end matches TRBJ2-7 better. Germline assignment: CDR1 SGHRS and CDR2 YFSETQ. This CDR3 contains 15 residues. For the CDR3, the DNA is TGCGCCAGCAGCTTGGACGGCAGGGAGTTCGACGAGCAGTACTTC. Translating gives CASSLDGREFDEQYF.

The J gene is TRBJ1-5, the V gene TRBV4-2; TRBD1 might be the D (5 bases). CDR3 length equals 23 residues. V lost 0 bases, J lost 4 bases, and 34 bases lay in between. Germline CDR1 reads LGHNA; CDR2 reads YNFKEQ. CDR3 loop: CASSQDFSGRTPLAGTENQPQHF. For the CDR3, the DNA is TGTGCCAGCAGCCAAGATTTCAGTGGCCGGACACCCTTGGCAGGAACCGAGAATCAGCCCCAGCATTTT.

The chain couples TRBV25-1 to TRBJ2-1, with D perhaps matching TRBD2 (5 bases). CDR1 is MGHDK and CDR2 is SYGVNS in the germline V gene. The CDR3 sequence is 15 residues long. Trimming removed 2 bases from V and 3 bases from J, with 11 bases in between. This CDR3 is CASSEVSDNYNEQFF. The CDR3, as DNA: TGTGCCAGCAGTGAAGTTAGCGATAACTACAATGAGCAGTTCTTC.

The V gene is TRBV7-3, the J gene TRBJ2-1; D gene ambiguous. The CDR3 spans 14 residues. Germline values: CDR1 SGHTA, CDR2 FQGTGA. Trimming took 5 bases from V and 8 from J, leaving 16 bases between them. As DNA, the CDR3 is TGTGCCAGCAGCAAAGGTGCGTGGAACGATGAGCAGTTCTTC. This sequence encodes CASSKGAWNDEQFF.

The chain has TRBV19 and TRBJ1-5, with TRBD1 matching over 8 bases. V shed 5 bases, J shed 6 bases, and the junction held 9 bases outside the gene matches. CDR3 length: 15 amino acids. Germline-derived CDR1 and CDR2 are LNHDA and SQIVND (reference sequence). In DNA form, the CDR3 reads TGTGCCAGTAGTCGTACGGACAGGGCGAGTCAGCCCCAGCATTTT. Translation: CASSRTDRASQPQHF. The full variable domain, rest sourced from reference TRBV19 and TRBJ1-5, is DGGITQSPKYLFRKEGQNVTLSCEQNLNHDAMYWYRQDPGQGLRLIYYSQIVNDFQKGDIAEGYSVSREKKESFPLTVTSAQKNPTAFYLCASSRTDRASQPQHFGDGTRLSIL.

This chain uses TRBV5-6 with TRBJ2-7, with D tentatively TRBD1 (8 bases). The V end was cut by 2 bases, the J end by 1 base, with 25 bases between. CDR1 is SGHDT and CDR2 is YYEEEE in the germline V gene. This CDR3 contains 19 residues. CDR3 sequence (DNA): TGTGCCAGCAGCTTACTCCACTACCGACAGGGGAGGGTATCCTACGAGCAGTACTTC. This codes for CASSLLHYRQGRVSYEQYF.

This rearrangement joins TRBV18 to TRBJ2-1, with unresolved D. Trimming took off 4 bases at V and 7 bases at J, with 20 bases between the two ends. Per the germline V gene, CDR1 is KGHSH and CDR2 is LQKENI. The CDR3 contains 16 residues. The CDR3 DNA follows: TGTGCCAGCTCACAATTCCTAAGAGATATAGGGAATGAGCAGTTCTTC. This codes for CASSQFLRDIGNEQFF.

This chain uses TRBV5-1 with TRBJ2-3, with TRBD2 as a possible D gene (6 bases). The CDR3 extends over 14 amino acids. V was pared by 3 bases and J by 4 bases, with 12 bases between. CDR1 is SGHRS and CDR2 is YFSETQ in the germline V gene. CDR3 loop: CASSSGVGSDTQYF. CDR3 nucleotide sequence: TGCGCCAGCAGCTCGGGGGTAGGCTCAGATACGCAGTATTTT.

This clone appeared once. This chain uses TRBV5-4 with TRBJ2-1; D perhaps matches TRBD2 (5 bases). Germline V gene lookup returns CDR1 SGHNT and CDR2 YYREEE (reference sequence). The CDR3 loop spans 13 amino acids. V lost 4 bases and J 15 bases, leaving 20 bases between the germline ends. The CDR3 DNA reads TGTGCCAGCAGCGTGGACGGAGGAACAAACTGGTTCTTC. This translates into CASSVDGGTNWFF.

V usage is TRBV7-2 and J usage is TRBJ2-7; TRBD2 matches at 7 bases. Germline V CDR1 and CDR2: SGHTA, FQGNSA. V shed 5 bases, J shed 1 base, and the junction held 8 bases outside the gene matches. CDR3 length equals 15 residues. The CDR3 nucleotides are TGTGCCAGCAGCCCCTTACTAGCGCTTTCCTACGAGCAGTACTTC. Residues: CASSPLLALSYEQYF. The full variable domain, rest sourced from reference TRBV7-2 and TRBJ2-7, is GAGVSQSPSNKVTEKGKDVELRCDPISGHTALYWYRQSLGQGLEFLIYFQGNSAPDKSGLPSDRFSAERTGGSVSTLTIQRTQQEDSAVYLCASSPLLALSYEQYFGPGTRLTVT.

The chain links TRBV6-1 to TRBJ2-7; the match to TRBD2 covers 8 bases. The CDR3 has 15 residues. The germline gives CDR1 MNHNS, CDR2 SASEGT. Germline trimming cut 10 bases from V and 5 bases from J; bases unmatched to any gene: 16. Here the CDR3 reads CATGVLREGPHEQYF. The DNA for the CDR3 is TGTGCCACCGGGGTTCTACGGGAGGGCCCCCACGAGCAGTACTTC.

This clone came up once. The chain has TRBV18 and TRBJ2-7, with TRBD2 matching over 9 bases. Germline CDR1 is KGHSH and CDR2 is LQKENI. The CDR3 runs to 13 residues. J lost 0 bases, V lost 8 bases, and 2 bases had no gene match. The chain's CDR3 is CASTSGLSYEQYF. CDR3 bases: TGTGCCAGCACTAGCGGGCTCTCCTACGAGCAGTACTTC.

For this clone: At the DNA level, this CDR3 is encoded by other sequences in the same sample as well. The chain couples TRBV6-5 to TRBJ2-7; 7 nucleotides line up with TRBD2. Per germline, CDR1 MNHEY and CDR2 SVGAGI. The CDR3 spans 14 residues. After removal of 6 bases from V and 0 bases from J, the junction contained 5 bases not matched to a gene. The CDR3 reads CASRPSGGSYEQYF. Written as DNA, the CDR3 is TGTGCCAGCAGACCATCGGGGGGCTCCTACGAGCAGTACTTC.

A word on this clone: This CDR3 is also generated by other DNA sequences in the sample. This chain links TRBV28 with TRBJ1-2, with a possible D match to TRBD1 (6 bases). The CDR3 loop spans 13 amino acids. The V end was cut by 6 bases, the J end by 2 bases, with 10 bases between. CDR1 and CDR2 (germline): MDHEN, SYDVKM. The CDR3 bases are TGTGCCAGCAGCGAAACAGGGAACTATGGCTACACCTTC. It is translated as CASSETGNYGYTF.